These 29 T cell receptor beta chains were all obtained from the same sample, sequenced in a study of blood T cell repertoires in COVID-19. Repertoires were generated with immunoSEQ multiplex PCR, while TCRdb's copy carries only in-frame clones and drops some. The data show roughly 120,000 clones, around nine tenths seen once. Sequenced: peripheral blood. The origin of the receptors is a woman between 45 and 60 years old with acute or convalescent COVID-19.

The rearrangement uses TRBV5-1 and TRBJ2-4; a possible D gene is TRBD1 (5 bases). V lost 6 bases, J lost 2 bases, and 12 bases lay in between. This CDR3 has 14 amino acids. Germline V gene data show CDR1 as SGHRS and CDR2 as YFSETQ. The CDR3 region is CASTIDSTKNIQYF. The CDR3 DNA reads as TGCGCCAGCACCATTGACAGTACCAAAAACATTCAGTACTTC. Supplemented by reference TRBV5-1 and TRBJ2-4, the full variable domain reads KAGVTQTPRYLIKTRGQQVTLSCSPISGHRSVSWYQQTPGQGLQFLFEYFSETQRNKGNFPGRFSGRQFSNSRSEMNVSTLELGDSALYLCASTIDSTKNIQYFGAGTRLSVL.

The chain uses TRBV19 and TRBJ2-2; a possible D gene is TRBD1 (5 bases). In germline, CDR1 is LNHDA, CDR2 SQIVND (reference sequence). V was trimmed by 3 bases and J by 6 bases, leaving 14 bases between them. The CDR3 sequence is 15 residues long. CDR3 sequence (DNA): TGTGCCAGTAGTATTGGCAGGGAATGGGCCGGGGAGCTGTTTTTT. Its protein is CASSIGREWAGELFF. Filled out from reference TRBV19 and TRBJ2-2, the complete variable domain reads DGGITQSPKYLFRKEGQNVTLSCEQNLNHDAMYWYRQDPGQGLRLIYYSQIVNDFQKGDIAEGYSVSREKKESFPLTVTSAQKNPTAFYLCASSIGREWAGELFFGEGSRLTVL.

The rearrangement uses TRBV30 and TRBJ1-4; 8 bases match TRBD1. V was clipped by 2 bases and J by 10 bases; unmatched bases: 3. The V gene's germline CDR1 is GTSNPN and CDR2 SVGIG (reference sequence). This CDR3 comprises 12 residues. This chain's CDR3 is CAWSWDRLKLFF. CDR3 DNA sequence: TGTGCCTGGAGTTGGGACAGGTTAAAACTGTTTTTT.

The rearrangement joins TRBV7-2 to TRBJ2-1, with 10 nucleotides matching TRBD1. With V trimmed by 5 bases and J by 4 bases, 5 bases remained unmatched. CDR3 length: 15 amino acids. The germline gives CDR1 SGHTA, CDR2 FQGNSA. CDR3 nucleotide sequence: TGTGCCAGCAGCCCCGGACAGGGGGTTTACAATGAGCAGTTCTTC. It specifies CASSPGQGVYNEQFF. Combining the CDR3 with reference TRBV7-2 and TRBJ2-1 gives the whole variable domain GAGVSQSPSNKVTEKGKDVELRCDPISGHTALYWYRQSLGQGLEFLIYFQGNSAPDKSGLPSDRFSAERTGGSVSTLTIQRTQQEDSAVYLCASSPGQGVYNEQFFGPGTRLTVL.

The chain employs TRBV15 and TRBJ2-5; 11 bases are a match to TRBD2. Germline-derived CDR1 and CDR2 are LNHNV and YYDKDF (reference sequence). V shed 0 bases, J shed 7 bases, and the junction held 4 bases outside the gene matches. The CDR3 is made up of 15 amino acids. The CDR3 DNA is TGTGCCACCAGCAGAGATCTAGCGGGAGGAGGGACCCAGTACTTC. It codes for CATSRDLAGGGTQYF.

In nucleotides, the CDR3 is TGTGCCAGCAGTCCCCTTAGCACAGATACGCAGTATTTT. As protein: CASSPLSTDTQYF. This sequence joins TRBV27 and TRBJ2-3; D not resolved. The CDR3 runs 13 residues. The ends were cut back, 5 bases at V and 0 bases at J, with 6 bases in the middle. CDR1 is MNHEY and CDR2 is SMNVEV in the germline V gene (reference sequence).

This clone has a single count. The gene calls are TRBV24-1 and TRBJ1-2, with TRBD1 matching over 8 bases. Germline V gives CDR1 KGHDR, CDR2 SFDVKD. This CDR3 is built from 13 residues. After removal of 4 bases from V and 7 bases from J, the junction contained 4 bases not matched to a gene. The CDR3 sequence: CATSDPGGGGYTF. The CDR3 DNA is TGTGCCACCAGTGACCCAGGGGGCGGTGGCTACACCTTC.

The chain joins TRBV3-1 (or the pseudogene TRBV3-2) to TRBJ2-6; D call uncertain. CDR1 is LGHDT, CDR2 YNNKEL, per germline (reference sequence). Trimming took off 1 base at V and 5 bases at J, with 9 bases between the two ends. There are 15 residues in the CDR3. The CDR3 bases are TGTGCCAGCAGCCAAGGGGTGGGCTGGGCCAACGTCCTGACTTTC. Translated: CASSQGVGWANVLTF.

The rearrangement uses TRBV6-6 and TRBJ1-5; perhaps TRBD1 as D (5 bases). Germline V gene sequence: CDR1 MNHNY, CDR2 SVGAGI (reference sequence). Trimming took 4 bases from V and 5 from J, leaving 12 bases between them. The CDR3 is 14 amino acids. The CDR3 loop reads CASSWTRGDQPQHF. CDR3 bases: TGTGCCAGCAGTTGGACACGAGGCGATCAGCCCCAGCATTTT.

This clone was detected once. The chain has TRBV19 and TRBJ2-1; the match to TRBD2 covers 7 bases. Germline CDR1 LNHDA, CDR2 SQIVND (reference sequence). V trimming: 0 bases; J trimming: 3 bases; junction bases outside the gene matches: 2. This CDR3 has 15 residues. Here the CDR3 reads CASSIEAGSYNEQFF. The CDR3 DNA reads TGTGCCAGTAGTATAGAAGCGGGGAGCTACAATGAGCAGTTCTTC.

This clone was observed a single time. The chain carries TRBV6-5 and TRBJ2-7, with 7 bases aligning to TRBD2. After removal of 7 bases from V and 0 bases from J, the junction contained 6 bases not matched to a gene. Germline loops: CDR1 MNHEY, CDR2 SVGAGI. This CDR3 is 14 amino acids long. The CDR3 DNA is TGTGCCAGCATCCCAGGCGGGGGCTCCTACGAGCAGTACTTC. Amino acids: CASIPGGGSYEQYF.

This clone was seen a few times. A far larger clone is off by one base, so a read error is likely. V and J are TRBV5-4 and TRBJ2-7; 8 nucleotides line up with TRBD1. This CDR3 has 12 residues. V was clipped by 4 bases and J by 3 bases; unmatched bases: 0. Looked up from germline, CDR1 is SGHNT and CDR2 is YYREEE (reference sequence). CDR3 nucleotide sequence: TGTGCCAGCAGCGGGACAGGCTACGAGCAGTACTTC. It codes for CASSGTGYEQYF.

V is TRBV6-2 or TRBV6-3 and J is TRBJ2-3; D is unresolved. This CDR3 spans 14 amino acids. In germline, CDR1 is MNHEY, CDR2 SVGEGT. Trimming stripped 0 bases from V and 0 bases from J, with 4 bases between. The CDR3 loop is CASSYSTSTDTQYF. As DNA, the CDR3 is TGTGCCAGCAGTTACTCGACTAGCACAGATACGCAGTATTTT.

The J gene is TRBJ1-1, the V gene TRBV19; 7 positions agree with TRBD1. V dropped 8 bases and J dropped 2; count of bases not matched to a gene: 8. Germline-derived CDR1 and CDR2 are LNHDA and SQIVND (reference sequence). The CDR3 is 14 residues long. CDR3 nucleotide sequence: TGTGCCAGTGTGCGGGACAGAGTAAACACTGAAGCTTTCTTT. This gives the protein CASVRDRVNTEAFF. Based on the CDR3 plus reference TRBV19 and TRBJ1-1, the full variable domain is DGGITQSPKYLFRKEGQNVTLSCEQNLNHDAMYWYRQDPGQGLRLIYYSQIVNDFQKGDIAEGYSVSREKKESFPLTVTSAQKNPTAFYLCASVRDRVNTEAFFGQGTRLTVV.

The J gene is TRBJ2-3, the V gene TRBV18; 10 bases align to TRBD2. CDR3 length: 16 residues. V lost 2 bases and J lost 4; bases outside the gene matches: 6. In germline, CDR1 is KGHSH, CDR2 LQKENI. The CDR3, as DNA: TGTGCCAGCTCACCAGTCCTAGCGGGAGTGGCAGATACGCAGTATTTT. Translated, it gives CASSPVLAGVADTQYF. Supplemented by reference TRBV18 and TRBJ2-3, the full variable domain reads NAGVMQNPRHLVRRRGQEARLRCSPMKGHSHVYWYRQLPEEGLKFMVYLQKENIIDESGMPKERFSAEFPKEGPSILRIQQVVRGDSAAYFCASSPVLAGVADTQYFGPGTRLTVL.

The chain employs TRBV10-1 and TRBJ2-7; 8 positions agree with TRBD1. Germline lookup yields CDR1 WNHNN and CDR2 SYGVQD (reference sequence). V dropped 6 bases and J dropped 3; count of bases not matched to a gene: 4. CDR3 length: 13 amino acids. CDR3 DNA: TGCGCCAGCAGGGCCGGGACAGGCTACGAGCAGTACTTC. Translation gives CASRAGTGYEQYF.

V gene TRBV6-5 combines with J gene TRBJ1-6, with TRBD1 as a possible D gene (5 bases). The V end lost 4 bases, the J end lost 7 bases, and 14 bases lay between the germline ends. Per the germline V gene, CDR1 is MNHEY and CDR2 is SVGAGI. This CDR3 has 15 amino acids. CDR3 sequence (DNA): TGTGCCAGCAGTTTGACCCGGGGGGACAATTCACCCCTCCACTTT. This encodes CASSLTRGDNSPLHF.

J is TRBJ1-5 and V is TRBV6-5; D possibly corresponds to TRBD1 (5 bases). Germline lookup yields CDR1 MNHEY and CDR2 SVGAGI. CDR3 length: 15 amino acids. Trimming shortened V by 7 bases and J by 6 bases, and 19 bases separated the two germline ends. The CDR3: CASTPGRGGRQPQHF. Here the CDR3 DNA reads TGTGCCAGCACCCCGGGGAGGGGAGGACGTCAGCCCCAGCATTTT.

The chain employs TRBV5-6 and TRBJ2-4, with TRBD1 matching 8 bases. V lost 3 bases, J lost 2 bases, and 7 bases stayed unmatched. The germline gives CDR1 SGHDT, CDR2 YYEEEE. There are 16 residues in the CDR3. The CDR3 region has the DNA TGTGCCAGCAGCTGGCGGACAGGGCCACCCAAAAACATTCAGTACTTC. Its translation: CASSWRTGPPKNIQYF.

The chain combines TRBV3-1 (or the pseudogene TRBV3-2) with TRBJ2-1; the D gene is possibly TRBD2 (6 bases). The germline V and J ends were trimmed by 0 bases and 2 bases, with 14 bases remaining between them. The CDR3 is 17 residues long. CDR1 and CDR2 (germline): LGHDT, YNNKEL (reference sequence). CDR3 region: CASSQERASVTYNEQFF. DNA for the CDR3: TGTGCCAGCAGCCAAGAGAGGGCTAGCGTGACCTACAATGAGCAGTTCTTC.

This chain links TRBV7-5 with TRBJ1-2. TRBV7-5 constitutes a pseudogene. This CDR3 spans 16 amino acids. This chain's CDR3 is CVRSRSFVGLPYGYTF. In nucleotides, the CDR3 is TGTGTCAGAAGCCGATCGTTTGTGGGACTCCCTTATGGCTACACCTTC.

The CDR3 nucleotides are TGTGCCAGCTCGCCGATGAGGGCCACTGAAGCTTTCTTT. This gives the protein CASSPMRATEAFF. The gene calls are TRBV18 and TRBJ1-1; D ambiguous. The CDR3 is 13 residues long. Germline CDR1 KGHSH, CDR2 LQKENI. The V end lost 6 bases, the J end lost 4 bases, and 12 bases lay between the germline ends.

The chain carries TRBV2 and TRBJ2-2, with 9 bases identical to TRBD1. The CDR3 contains 16 residues. The germline V gene encodes CDR1 SNHLY and CDR2 FYNNEI. V lost 6 bases to trimming and J lost 7 bases; unmatched junction nucleotides: 12. In DNA form, the CDR3 reads TGTGCCAGCAGCGATCCCGGGACAGGGAGTAACGGGGAGCTGTTTTTT. It codes for CASSDPGTGSNGELFF.

For the CDR3, the DNA is TGTGCCAGCAGTTTCGGCGGGGGGACAGGGACCTATGGCTACACCTTC. Amino acids: CASSFGGGTGTYGYTF. This chain joins TRBV27 and TRBJ1-2; TRBD1 agrees at 9 bases. The V segment lost 3 bases and the J segment 4 bases; nucleotides outside the gene matches: 9. CDR1 is MNHEY, CDR2 SMNVEV, per germline (reference sequence). CDR3 length equals 16 residues.

The gene calls are TRBV4-3 and TRBJ1-2; TRBD1 agrees at 7 bases. Germline CDR1 LGHNA, CDR2 YSLEER. V lost 0 bases, J lost 2 bases, and 3 bases stayed unmatched. The CDR3 consists of 15 residues. CDR3 sequence: CASSQDAQGNYGYTF. Here the CDR3 DNA reads TGCGCCAGCAGCCAAGATGCACAGGGGAACTATGGCTACACCTTC.

This clone was found a few times. V and J are TRBV7-3 and TRBJ1-3; possible D gene TRBD1, 5 bases. This CDR3 has 16 amino acids. Germline V gene sequence: CDR1 SGHTA, CDR2 FQGTGA. The ends were cut back, 1 base at V and 4 bases at J, with 14 bases in the middle. CDR3 in DNA: TGTGCCAGCAGCTTAAACCCAGCAGGGTCAGGAAACACCATATATTTT. Its translation: CASSLNPAGSGNTIYF.

The J gene is TRBJ1-1, the V gene TRBV23-1; D is unclear. TRBV23-1 is annotated as an ORF whose role is uncertain. The CDR3 has 13 amino acids. The V end was cut by 5 bases, the J end by 0 bases, with 7 bases between. The CDR3 spells CASSFEMNTEAFF. The CDR3 DNA is TGCGCCAGCAGTTTCGAGATGAACACTGAAGCTTTCTTT.

The V call is TRBV18, the J call TRBJ2-7, with 9 positions matching TRBD1. Losses at the gene ends were 1 base for V and 2 bases for J; bases not matched to a gene: 6. This CDR3 is built from 16 residues. Germline-derived CDR1 and CDR2 are KGHSH and LQKENI. This CDR3 reads CASSPRSGQGTYEQYF. In DNA, the CDR3 is TGTGCCAGCTCACCACGGTCGGGACAGGGTACCTACGAGCAGTACTTC. Full variable domain (remainder filled in from reference TRBV18 and TRBJ2-7): NAGVMQNPRHLVRRRGQEARLRCSPMKGHSHVYWYRQLPEEGLKFMVYLQKENIIDESGMPKERFSAEFPKEGPSILRIQQVVRGDSAAYFCASSPRSGQGTYEQYFGPGTRLTVT.

This chain links TRBV19 with TRBJ1-1; TRBD1 aligns across 7 bases. Germline assignment: CDR1 LNHDA and CDR2 SQIVND (reference sequence). This CDR3 has 13 amino acids. Losses at the gene ends were 7 bases for V and 3 bases for J; bases not matched to a gene: 5. CDR3 bases: TGTGCCAGTAAGTACAGGGGAGACACTGAAGCTTTCTTT. Its translation: CASKYRGDTEAFF. Supplemented by reference TRBV19 and TRBJ1-1, the full variable domain reads DGGITQSPKYLFRKEGQNVTLSCEQNLNHDAMYWYRQDPGQGLRLIYYSQIVNDFQKGDIAEGYSVSREKKESFPLTVTSAQKNPTAFYLCASKYRGDTEAFFGQGTRLTVV.